This TCR beta chain was captured in a study of shared clonotypes between healthy human individuals. The study's findings and limits: Naive subsets typically showed greater estimated richness than memory subsets.

The germline V and J ends were trimmed by 0 bases and 4 bases, with 7 bases remaining between them. The germline CDR1 and CDR2 sequences are SGHRS and YFSETQ. CDR3 size: 13 residues. An even split of each subset's genomic DNA across several immunoSEQ plates was performed. Clones were sequenced by immunoSEQ multiplex PCR, and TCRdb holds only the in-frame ones, with some missing. The sample lists roughly 2,500,000 clones, roughly 93% occurring once. In the case of this clone: Its antigen is not known.

The sample taken for sequencing was naive CD4+ T cells from PBMCs. Subset described: CD45RA+ positively selected. The sequence derives from a young man in good health. Some clones in this sample may be carry-over from other donors' samples. The rearrangement uses TRBV5-1 and TRBJ1-2, with D uncertain. The CDR3 region has the DNA TGCGCCAGCAGCTTGGGGCAGCGCTATGGCTACACCTTC. Translating gives CASSLGQRYGYTF. The whole variable domain, remainder taken from reference TRBV5-1 and TRBJ1-2, is KAGVTQTPRYLIKTRGQQVTLSCSPISGHRSVSWYQQTPGQGLQFLFEYFSETQRNKGNFPGRFSGRQFSNSRSEMNVSTLELGDSALYLCASSLGQRYGYTFGSGTRLTVV.